A single TCR beta chain is shown here with its context. Antigen specificity is unknown. This entry comes from a study of cytomegalovirus exposure and HLA in healthy donors. Healthy bone marrow donors made up the donor group. With 60 Vbeta and 13 Jbeta primers, the PCR was carried out. TCRdb's copy holds only in-frame clones and misses some; the assay was immunoSEQ multiplex PCR. Among roughly 130,000 clones listed, approximately 79% were seen once. Germline V lookup: CDR1 ENHRY, CDR2 SYGVKD. V dropped 3 bases and J dropped 5 bases, with 16 bases sitting between them. CDR3 length: 15 residues. Study conclusions and caveats: An ancestry cluster, one associated with Asian ancestry, reportedly showed fewer N-insertions than the approximately 670-donor mean in a later analysis. Looking again later, the authors saw that most CMV-associated TCR beta chains seemed HLA-restricted. It has been reported that TCR beta sequences accurately predicted the HLA-A and HLA-B alleles of most subjects.

This TCR was sampled from a woman aged 45-65 years in good health and CMV-seropositive. This chain connects TRBV10-3 to TRBJ2-5; possible D gene TRBD1, 5 bases. The sample consisted of PBMCs. CDR3 residues: CAISEGPGLSETQYF. For the CDR3, the DNA is TGTGCCATCAGTGAAGGGCCAGGGCTGAGCGAGACCCAGTACTTC.